A selection of T cell receptor beta chains follows, all from one sample in a study of T cells in Graves' hyperthyroidism and ophthalmopathy. TCRdb passed the multiplex PCR reads through MiXCR, listing each CDR3 protein once. The table lists about 400,000 distinct CDR3 sequences, over 12% of them singletons. Sequenced input: blood. These receptors originate from a man aged 18 to 30 with Graves' ophthalmopathy. Both conserved end residues are part of each CDR3. The D gene is left open where the match is weak. Expanded clones are given a class, and other clones once, few, many or no size at all.

abundance	v_gene	d_gene	j_gene	CDR3aa	CDR3nt
-	TRBV10-3	-	TRBJ1-5	CAISTGTNSNQPQHF	TGTGCCATCAGTACCGGGACGAATAGCAATCAGCCCCAGCATTTT
-	TRBV5-5	-	TRBJ2-7	CASYSGWEQYF	TGTGCCAGCTACTCAGGCTGGGAGCAGTACTTC
many	TRBV20-1	-	TRBJ2-7	CSARDPYEQYF	TGCAGTGCTAGAGATCCCTACGAGCAGTACTTC
many	TRBV29-1	-	TRBJ1-1	CSVEGPTMNTEAFF	TGCAGCGTTGAAGGGCCGACAATGAACACTGAAGCTTTCTTT
few	TRBV6-1	TRBD2	TRBJ2-1	CASSFQRLNSGNEQFF	TGTGCCAGCAGTTTCCAAAGGCTTAATAGCGGGAATGAGCAGTTCTTC
many	TRBV11-2	-	TRBJ1-2	CASSLGRAYGYTF	TGTGCCAGCAGCTTAGGCAGGGCCTATGGCTACACCTTC
-	TRBV29-1	-	TRBJ1-2	CSGTDTTGYTF	TGCAGCGGGACTGATACTACCGGCTACACCTTC
few	TRBV20-1	TRBD1	TRBJ2-2	CSARDRGLFTGTGELFF	TGCAGTGCTAGAGACAGGGGGCTGTTCACGGGCACCGGGGAGCTGTTTTTT
many	TRBV12-3/TRBV12-4	-	TRBJ1-5	CASSLGVVGDGQPQHF	TGTGCCAGCAGTTTAGGGGTTGTGGGGGACGGGCAGCCCCAGCATTTT
-	TRBV7-9	-	TRBJ2-7	CATSRVPNEQYF	TGTGCCACCAGCAGGGTGCCCAACGAGCAGTACTTC
-	TRBV19	TRBD1	TRBJ1-2	CASTPTGEYGYTF	TGTGCCAGTACGCCGACAGGGGAATATGGCTACACCTTC
many	TRBV5-1	-	TRBJ2-7	CASSPDGRGSEQYF	TGCGCCAGCAGCCCCGATGGTCGGGGGAGCGAGCAGTACTTC
-	TRBV7-9	-	TRBJ2-7	CASSLDNEQYF	TGTGCCAGCAGCTTAGATAACGAGCAGTACTTC
few	TRBV4-2	TRBD1	TRBJ1-2	CASSPDRGGVRYGYTF	TGTGCCAGCAGCCCTGACAGGGGTGGTGTGCGCTATGGCTACACCTTC
many	TRBV27	TRBD2	TRBJ2-7	CASSPGLAPYEQYF	TGTGCCAGCAGCCCCGGACTAGCACCCTACGAGCAGTACTTC
-	TRBV4-1	TRBD2	TRBJ2-1	CANSQGGLGDEQFF	TGCGCCAACAGCCAAGGTGGACTAGGGGATGAGCAGTTCTTC
-	TRBV6-5	-	TRBJ2-7	CASSYGTGGEQYF	TGTGCCAGCAGTTACGGGACGGGTGGAGAGCAGTACTTC
many	TRBV12-5	-	TRBJ1-4	CASGIGLDEKLFF	TGTGCTAGTGGAATAGGGCTTGATGAAAAACTGTTTTTT
-	TRBV14	TRBD1	TRBJ2-7	CASSPTGGLYEQYF	TGTGCCAGCAGCCCGACAGGGGGGCTCTACGAGCAGTACTTC
many	TRBV7-2	TRBD2	TRBJ2-5	CASSARTSGGWETQYF	TGTGCCAGCAGCGCCCGGACTAGCGGGGGGTGGGAGACCCAGTACTTC
many	TRBV10-1	-	TRBJ2-7	CASSESTAYEQYF	TGCGCCAGCAGTGAGTCGACGGCGTACGAGCAGTACTTC
many	TRBV5-1	TRBD2	TRBJ2-7	CASSIQPSLAGGYEQYF	TGCGCCAGCAGCATCCAACCATCACTAGCGGGGGGTTACGAGCAGTACTTC
many	TRBV9	TRBD2	TRBJ2-3	CASSTSPGGGSGTDTQYF	TGTGCCAGCAGCACCTCGCCCGGAGGCGGGAGTGGCACAGATACGCAGTATTTT
many	TRBV3-1	TRBD1	TRBJ1-3	CASTRTGGPGNTIYF	TGTGCCAGCACCCGCACAGGGGGACCTGGAAACACCATATATTTT
-	TRBV13	-	TRBJ2-7	CASSQPAGGYEQYF	TGTGCCAGCAGCCAACCCGCTGGGGGCTACGAGCAGTACTTC
few	TRBV5-1	-	TRBJ2-7	CASSLVQGLGEQYF	TGCGCCAGCAGCTTGGTTCAGGGGTTGGGCGAGCAGTACTTC
few	TRBV19	-	TRBJ2-5	CASSIGQLYQETQYF	TGTGCCAGTAGTATTGGGCAGCTGTACCAAGAGACCCAGTACTTC
many	TRBV24-1	TRBD1	TRBJ2-3	CATSDPGAGGIDTQYF	TGTGCCACCAGTGATCCCGGGGCAGGGGGAATAGATACGCAGTATTTT
-	TRBV7-9	-	TRBJ2-7	CASSSSGEQYF	TGTGCCAGCAGCTCCTCCGGGGAGCAGTACTTC
-	TRBV5-1	-	TRBJ1-5	CASRDNPLANQPQHF	TGCGCCAGCAGAGACAACCCACTAGCGAATCAGCCCCAGCATTTT
many	TRBV3-1	-	TRBJ1-2	CASSQGALYGYTF	TGTGCCAGCAGCCAAGGTGCCCTCTATGGCTACACCTTC
many	TRBV15	TRBD1	TRBJ2-7	CATKRTGAPYEQYF	TGTGCCACGAAACGAACAGGGGCCCCCTACGAGCAGTACTTC
-	TRBV19	-	TRBJ1-4	CASSTRTEANEKLFF	TGTGCCAGTAGTACGCGGACGGAAGCTAATGAAAAACTGTTTTTT
many	TRBV24-1	-	TRBJ1-2	CATSDPGGNYGYTF	TGTGCCACCAGTGATCCTGGTGGGAACTATGGCTACACCTTC
many	TRBV5-1	TRBD1	TRBJ2-7	CASSRGQGSYEQYF	TGCGCCAGCAGCCGTGGACAGGGGTCCTACGAGCAGTACTTC
many	TRBV2	TRBD2	TRBJ2-7	CASSAIAAGSYEQYF	TGTGCCAGCAGCGCTATTGCAGCGGGATCCTACGAGCAGTACTTC
many	TRBV12-3/TRBV12-4	TRBD2	TRBJ2-3	CASILSGGARNTQYF	TGTGCCAGCATCCTTAGCGGGGGGGCCAGGAATACGCAGTATTTT
many	TRBV29-1	-	TRBJ2-5	CSVDGSQETQYF	TGCAGCGTTGACGGGTCCCAAGAGACCCAGTACTTC
few	TRBV4-2	-	TRBJ1-1	CASSQPRSQDGSEAFF	TGTGCCAGCAGCCAACCACGGTCACAGGACGGCTCTGAAGCTTTCTTT
-	TRBV19	-	TRBJ1-1	CASSAGKNTEAFF	TGTGCCAGTAGTGCCGGGAAAAACACTGAAGCTTTCTTT
many	TRBV12-3/TRBV12-4	TRBD1	TRBJ2-1	CASSPGQGPFNEQFF	TGTGCCAGCAGCCCGGGACAGGGACCTTTTAATGAGCAGTTCTTC
many	TRBV2	-	TRBJ1-2	CASSGLSTDYGYTF	TGTGCCAGCAGTGGCCTCTCGACAGATTATGGCTACACCTTC
many	TRBV29-1	-	TRBJ2-5	CSVEDGVRTAGTQYF	TGCAGCGTTGAAGATGGGGTGCGGACCGCGGGGACCCAGTACTTC
many	TRBV20-1	TRBD1	TRBJ1-6	CSAREVDRAIDNSPLHF	TGCAGTGCTAGGGAGGTGGACAGGGCGATCGATAATTCACCCCTCCACTTT
-	TRBV6-2/TRBV6-3	TRBD2	TRBJ2-1	CASSYSLHAGGPDNEQFF	TGTGCCAGCAGTTACTCCCTTCACGCGGGAGGGCCGGACAATGAGCAGTTCTTC
many	TRBV12-5	-	TRBJ2-5	CASGLVPGAEETQYF	TGTGCTAGTGGTTTGGTACCGGGTGCAGAAGAGACCCAGTACTTC
many	TRBV6-5	-	TRBJ2-7	CASSYSGQSYEQYF	TGTGCCAGCAGTTACTCCGGACAGTCCTACGAGCAGTACTTC
few	TRBV6-1	-	TRBJ2-7	CASSEGPLIYSYEQYF	TGTGCCAGCAGTGAAGGTCCTCTTATCTATTCCTACGAGCAGTACTTC
many	TRBV6-2/TRBV6-3	TRBD2	TRBJ2-5	CASSYGLGLAGVETQYF	TGTGCCAGCAGTTACGGTTTAGGACTAGCGGGAGTGGAGACCCAGTACTTC
many	TRBV3-1	-	TRBJ2-4	CASLSSGRNIQYF	TGTGCCAGTCTAAGTAGTGGCAGGAACATTCAGTACTTC
many	TRBV27	TRBD1	TRBJ2-7	CASSLEDRGQGEQYF	TGTGCCAGCAGTTTGGAGGACAGGGGGCAAGGTGAGCAGTACTTC
many	TRBV2	-	TRBJ1-5	CAIKTGSRGPQHF	TGTGCCATAAAAACAGGGTCAAGGGGGCCCCAGCATTTT
-	TRBV27	TRBD1	TRBJ2-1	CASSNTQGAGDEQFF	TGTGCCAGCAGTAACACACAGGGGGCCGGGGATGAGCAGTTCTTC
few	TRBV27	TRBD2	TRBJ2-3	CASSLELAGGVLDTQYF	TGTGCCAGCAGTTTAGAGCTAGCGGGAGGTGTTTTAGACACGCAGTATTTT